What follows are 5 T cell receptor beta chains derived from one specimen sequenced in a study (dated by TCRdb to between 2015 and 2017). The method was 5' RACE. Sequencing was performed on an Illumina MiSeq. The raw public reads went through TCRdb reprocessing: fastp at Q25, MiXCR clone calling, in-frame beta chains kept. Duplicate CDR3 protein sequences are folded into a single record with the most common DNA and genes. The sample yields under 8,000 distinct CDR3 sequences; 40% to 60% were counted once. The ten top clones hold approximately 3% of the sample. The sample comprised naive CD4+ T cells sorted from a lymph node. The label giving this sample's cell subset or site can be read as: naive CD4+ T cells, CD4+CD45RA+CD25-. The receptors were sampled from a female donor with breast cancer.

The CDR3 DNA sequence: TGTGCCAGCAGTGCGCGGACAGGGTTAGGCGGCAATCAGCCCCAGCATTTT. Its translation: CASSARTGLGGNQPQHF. V usage is TRBV27 and J usage is TRBJ1-5; 8 positions agree with TRBD1. Germline assignment: CDR1 MNHEY and CDR2 SMNVEV (reference sequence). J gave up 2 bases and V 5 bases, and 11 bases lay outside the gene matches. The CDR3 spans 17 residues.

This clonotype was recorded a few times. The genes are TRBV7-2 and TRBJ2-4; tentative D call: TRBD2 (7 bases). In germline, CDR1 is SGHTA, CDR2 FQGNSA. V lost 6 bases and J lost 0, with 18 bases in between. The CDR3 consists of 17 residues. In DNA form, the CDR3 reads TGTGCCAGCAGTAATAGGGTCGGGGGGCGAGCCAAAAACATTCAGTACTTC. This gives the protein CASSNRVGGRAKNIQYF.

This clonotype showed up just a few times. This chain uses TRBV12-3 or TRBV12-4 with TRBJ1-2, with D maybe TRBD1 (6 bases). The CDR3 contains 16 residues. V lost 2 bases, J lost 1 base, and 14 bases lay in between. The CDR3 DNA reads as TGTGCCAGCAGTTTAAAGGGGCGGACAGTTAACTATGGCTACACCTTC. This gives the protein CASSLKGRTVNYGYTF.

The J gene is TRBJ1-5, the V gene TRBV12-3 or TRBV12-4; possibly TRBD1 for D (5 bases). This CDR3 has 16 residues. V dropped 6 bases and J dropped 5 bases, with 20 bases sitting between them. The chain's CDR3 is CASRDRDGGSDQPQHF. The CDR3 DNA reads as TGTGCCAGCAGGGACCGAGACGGGGGGTCGGATCAGCCCCAGCATTTT.

This clonotype was counted only a few times. The chain recombines TRBV12-3 or TRBV12-4 with TRBJ1-6; the D gene is possibly TRBD1 (6 bases). V was trimmed by 6 bases and J by 0 bases, leaving 12 bases between them. The CDR3 runs 16 residues. CDR3 in amino acids: CASSRGGSSYNSPLHF. CDR3 DNA sequence: TGTGCCAGCAGCCGAGGGGGAAGCTCCTATAATTCACCCCTCCACTTT.